This T cell receptor beta chain was identified in a study of blood T cell repertoires in COVID-19. Across the study: Both acute and convalescent COVID-19 samples were obtained from the United States, Italy and Spain. Sources were T cells, B-cell-depleted T cells, or PBMCs; the material itself was cDNA or gDNA.

This clone occurred a few times. This CDR3 region has 16 residues. The V gene's germline CDR1 is SGHTA and CDR2 FQGTGA. V lost 1 base and J 3 bases, leaving 13 bases between the germline ends. In the authors' workflow: Reference gene primer amplification gave estimated nucleated cell counts. The method was immunoSEQ multiplex PCR; TCRdb's version includes in-frame clones alone and lacks a portion of them. That table supplies the V and J calls and clone size; D and trimming were determined from the DNA. The sample lists 150,000 or so clones, around nine tenths seen once, with nearly 0.55% in the top ten.

This chain connects TRBV7-3 to TRBJ2-1, with a possible D match to TRBD2 (6 bases). The source is a man aged 50 to 60 with acute or convalescent COVID-19. The source material was peripheral blood. DNA of the CDR3: TGTGCCAGCAGCTTAATTAGCGGTTCAATCTACAATGAGCAGTTCTTC. Translation gives CASSLISGSIYNEQFF.